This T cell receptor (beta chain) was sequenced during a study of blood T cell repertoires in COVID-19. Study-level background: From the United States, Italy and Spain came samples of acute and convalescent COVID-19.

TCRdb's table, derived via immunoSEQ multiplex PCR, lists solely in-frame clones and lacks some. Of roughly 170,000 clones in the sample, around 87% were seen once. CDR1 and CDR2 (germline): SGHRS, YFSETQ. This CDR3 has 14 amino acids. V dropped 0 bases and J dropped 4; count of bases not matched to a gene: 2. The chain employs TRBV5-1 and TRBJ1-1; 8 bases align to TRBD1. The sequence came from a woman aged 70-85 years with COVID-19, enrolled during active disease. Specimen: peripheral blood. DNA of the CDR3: TGCGCCAGCAGCTTGGTTACAGGGGGCACTGAAGCTTTCTTT. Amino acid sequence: CASSLVTGGTEAFF.